One T cell receptor beta chain is described in this entry. Sequenced by immunoSEQ multiplex PCR; TCRdb stores in-frame clones only, minus some. The profile shows about 380,000 clones, more than 75% of them singletons. The data are from a study of blood T cell repertoires in COVID-19. Study as a whole: Nucleic acid was either cDNA or gDNA, and it came from T cells, B-cell-depleted T cells, or PBMCs.

Two negative PCRs, clearance, or symptom resolution were required of recovered Cohort 3 donors. CDR3 length: 17 amino acids. Per the germline V gene, CDR1 is LNHDA and CDR2 is SQIVND (reference sequence). Trimming cost V 0 bases and J 0 bases; bases outside gene matches: 5. This receptor was identified in a man aged 25 to 40 who had recovered from COVID-19. V is TRBV19 and J is TRBJ1-5; 7 positions match TRBD1. Sequencing used PBMCs or T cells enriched from blood (not recorded which). The CDR3: CASSIEHRGYSNQPQHF. As DNA, the CDR3 is TGTGCCAGTAGTATAGAACACAGGGGTTATAGCAATCAGCCCCAGCATTTT. Complete variable domain (other parts from reference TRBV19 and TRBJ1-5): DGGITQSPKYLFRKEGQNVTLSCEQNLNHDAMYWYRQDPGQGLRLIYYSQIVNDFQKGDIAEGYSVSREKKESFPLTVTSAQKNPTAFYLCASSIEHRGYSNQPQHFGDGTRLSIL.